This is a list of T cell receptor beta chains from one sample in a study of a mutant IDH1 vaccine in newly diagnosed glioma. TCRdb keeps only in-frame clones here, not all; method: immunoSEQ multiplex PCR. The sample holds 25,000 to 35,000 clones, about 80% seen once. Antigen specificity for these receptors is unknown. The specimen was PBMCs, collected from a glioma patient whose treatment included an IDH1 peptide vaccine. Every receptor here comes from a man aged 25 to 45 with glioma. Each CDR3 is given without its conserved first and last residue. Size values are once, few and many counts, or a class for expanded clones, and some rows have none.

J: TRBJ1-5
size: NA
V: TRBV6-5
CDR3: ASSSGTANQPQH

J: TRBJ2-1
size: NA
V: TRBV7-8
CDR3: ASSLSWLAGLSSYNEQF

J: TRBJ1-1
size: NA
V: TRBV6-5
CDR3: ASSDYGDRATEAF

J: TRBJ1-2
size: few
V: TRBV2
CDR3: ASSEADQGMTNGYT

J: TRBJ1-1
size: once
V: TRBV9
CDR3: ASSIGQVNGPRNTEAF

J: TRBJ1-5
size: NA
V: TRBV7-9
CDR3: ASSLSGGISNQPQH

J: TRBJ2-3
size: NA
V: TRBV19
CDR3: ASSITDLGGRDTQY

J: TRBJ1-1
size: NA
V: TRBV10-2
CDR3: ASSESPGNTEAF

J: TRBJ1-1
size: NA
V: TRBV25-1
CDR3: ASSDRVMNTEAF

J: TRBJ1-4
size: few
V: TRBV9
CDR3: ASSPPGQNEKLF

J: TRBJ1-3
size: NA
V: TRBV11-2
CDR3: ASSSLFLHSGNTIY

J: TRBJ1-1
size: NA
V: TRBV27
CDR3: ASRSGQLYTEAF

J: TRBJ2-7
size: NA
V: TRBV4-1
CDR3: ASSQGQGEYEQY

J: TRBJ1-6
size: NA
V: TRBV2
CDR3: ASSEDRRYSPLH

J: TRBJ1-1
size: few
V: TRBV7-9
CDR3: ASSFGTAMNTEAF

J: TRBJ1-5
size: few
V: TRBV19
CDR3: ASSQSRDRSYSNQPQH

J: TRBJ1-2
size: NA
V: TRBV7-9
CDR3: ASSLAANYGYT

J: TRBJ1-1
size: few
V: TRBV4-1
CDR3: ASSQHRGNTEAF

J: TRBJ2-7
size: NA
V: TRBV28
CDR3: ASSFPGTSDAGVYEQY

J: TRBJ2-3
size: NA
V: TRBV10-1
CDR3: ASSEGRGTDTQY

J: TRBJ1-5
size: NA
V: TRBV4-2
CDR3: ASSQERDRQPQH

J: TRBJ1-1
size: few
V: TRBV7-2
CDR3: ASSLAAGTGSQAF

J: TRBJ1-2
size: NA
V: TRBV5-1
CDR3: ASSLGSTGGYGYT

J: TRBJ2-3
size: NA
V: TRBV4-3
CDR3: ASQSEDTQY

J: TRBJ1-5
size: few
V: TRBV5-8
CDR3: ASSLVNQPQH

J: TRBJ1-4
size: NA
V: TRBV30
CDR3: AWSSAGGGPEKLF